The following is a TCR beta chain sequence with its context. This specimen comes from a study of T cell clonotyping in hematopoietic cell transplantation. V lost 4 bases and J 12 bases, leaving 16 bases between the germline ends. The CDR3 runs to 13 residues. Germline CDR1 is MNHEY and CDR2 is SVGAGI. Clones were sequenced by immunoSEQ multiplex PCR, and TCRdb holds only the in-frame ones, with some missing. The table lists about 69,000 clones, 90% to 95% of them singletons, with roughly 1.7% in the top ten. Material: peripheral blood mononuclear cells. The clonotype comes from a man over 45 in good health. Some clones in this sample may be carry-over from other donors' samples. The chain uses TRBV6-5 and TRBJ2-1, with D maybe TRBD2 (7 bases). CDR3 sequence: CASSSTRGGGQFF. CDR3 coding DNA: TGTGCCAGCAGTTCCACCAGGGGCGGGGGGCAGTTCTTC.